This T cell receptor beta chain was documented in a study of T cells in Graves' hyperthyroidism and ophthalmopathy. Study observations and caveats: In blood, most of the thyroid clonotypes expanded above 0.001 were also present.

V lost 5 bases and J lost 6, with 14 bases in between. The CDR3 totals 14 residues. Germline V CDR1 and CDR2: DFQATT, SNEGSKA (reference sequence). Newly diagnosed hyperthyroidism, duration under 2 months, in patients aged 18 to 65. Diagnostic decisions used clinical symptoms, serum thyroxine and TRAb, thyroid ultrasound and orbital computed tomography. PBMCs came from less than 11 ml fresh peripheral blood. This clonotype showed up just once. As yet, its antigen is unknown. The investigators amplified TCR beta CDR3 regions from RNA transcripts. The TCR CDR3 first-round RT-PCR relied on the HTBI primer set. MiXCR, run by TCRdb on the multiplex PCR reads, gives a single entry per CDR3 protein. In the table there are 130,000 to 150,000 distinct CDR3 sequences, around 20% of which are singletons.

The sample comprised blood. This clonotype originated in a woman between 50 and 59 years old with Graves' hyperthyroidism that later progressed to Graves' ophthalmopathy. The J gene is TRBJ1-6, the V gene TRBV20-1; a weak D match, TRBD1 (6 bases). CDR3 DNA sequence: TGCAGTGCTTCCCGGTCACAGGGTAATTCACCCCTCCACTTT. Translation: CSASRSQGNSPLHF.